The clone carrying this T cell receptor beta chain was counted only a few times. These data come from a study of preoperative IRX-2 immunotherapy in early breast cancer. CDR1 SGHRS and CDR2 YFSETQ come from the germline V gene. This CDR3 is 15 amino acids long. V was shortened by 0 bases and J by 0 bases, with 9 bases between the two germline ends. The sample's treatment: preoperative locoregional IRX-2 cytokine immunotherapy. Samples came from a phase Ib trial of preoperative locoregional IRX-2 cytokine immunotherapy. Sequencing used immunoSEQ multiplex PCR; TCRdb keeps in-frame clones, though not all of them. The table has 3,000 to 4,000 clones, around 80% seen once.

Here the sequenced sample was tumor tissue, taken before IRX-2 immunotherapy. This clonotype was obtained from a human donor with breast cancer. This sequence joins TRBV5-1 and TRBJ1-1, with no clear D. The CDR3 protein is CASSLVGMLNTEAFF. The CDR3 bases are TGCGCCAGCAGCTTGGTGGGGATGTTGAACACTGAAGCTTTCTTT.